The present T cell receptor beta chain was sequenced within a study of cytomegalovirus exposure and HLA in healthy donors. Use of 60 Vbeta and 13 Jbeta primers characterized the PCR. Produced via immunoSEQ multiplex PCR; TCRdb's table is partial and in-frame only. Of some 120,000 clones in the sample, just under 75% were seen once. Notes on this clone: Its specificity is unknown.

CDR3 length: 14 residues. From germline, CDR1 is SGHAT and CDR2 FQNNGV. J was trimmed by 0 bases and V by 1 base; bases with no gene match: 0. Study conclusions and caveats: Presence/absence analyses rested on an assumption that sequencing depth was roughly uniform across donors.

V usage is TRBV11-2 and J usage is TRBJ2-7; 7 nucleotides match TRBD1. Sequenced material: PBMCs. The origin of this receptor is a man aged 60 to 69 in good health and CMV-seropositive. The CDR3 region is CASSLGDSSYEQYF. DNA of the CDR3: TGTGCCAGCAGCTTAGGGGACAGCTCCTACGAGCAGTACTTC.